Described below is a single TCR beta chain sequence and its context. What this receptor recognizes is not known. No base-level quality is on record; no much larger clone is a single base apart. TCRbeta CDR3 regions were amplified from genomic DNA using the immunoSEQ Assay, a bias-controlled multiplex PCR. Under the source paper's analysis protocol: Nucleated cell counts per sample were estimated from amplification of reference gene primers within the assay. To quantify the absolute abundance of each unique TCRbeta CDR3 rearrangement, sequence reads were collapsed and filtered. Productive Simpson clonality was computed per sample as the square root of Simpson's diversity index over productive rearrangements. TCRdb retrieved this table from immuneACCESS and kept in-frame rearrangements only. Not all clones are present; in checked studies, unresolved V genes account for under half, and no reason is known for the remainder. That table furnishes V, J and clone size, whereas the DNA furnished D and trimming. For this sample there are about 240,000 clones; around nine tenths appear just once. The biggest ten clones account for roughly 4% of the sample.

This sample is part of a study of blood T cell repertoires in COVID-19 (dated by TCRdb to the early 2020s). For context, the study as a whole: Samples covering the acute and convalescent phases of COVID-19 were provided by collaborators in the United States, Italy and Spain. Where HLA class I and class II types were available, the types were taken from metadata supplied by the sample provider, not from assay-based typing. The prospective study material was composed of cDNA or gDNA derived from T cells, B-cell-depleted T cells, or PBMCs. A de-identified subject ID, COVID-19 status, age in years and sex were almost always included in the sample metadata. The samples were drawn from the first 160 participants of the ongoing ImmuneRACE study and from over a thousand subjects provided by 6 global collaborators. Deeply sampled blood TCRbeta repertoires from subjects exposed to, actively infected with, or recovered from COVID-19 were included in the dataset. The repertoires were released in a freely available public database intended as a resource for research on the immune response to SARS-CoV-2.

Enrolling through a virtual design, the prospective study's participants ranged in age from roughly 18 to 89 years and lived across some 22 United States geographic areas. Cohort assignment in the prospective study relied on participant-reported clinical history from a screening survey and a study questionnaire. Recovered participants in ImmuneRACE Cohort 3 were defined as having two consecutive negative NP/OP PCR tests, clearance from a healthcare professional, or resolution of symptoms. In the prospective study, whole blood, serum and a nasopharyngeal or oropharyngeal swab were collected from each participant by mobile phlebotomists. Additional blood draws and questionnaires over an approximately two-month period could optionally be provided by prospective study participants. Before DNA extraction, blood samples from the prospective study were shipped at room temperature or frozen. The paper's findings and limits, for the study overall: The amount of clinical and demographic metadata varied by source and participant and was provided uncurated.

The CDR3 starts with the cysteine, ends with the phenylalanine, and has 15 residues. Here the CDR3 DNA is all that survives: 45 bases in frame from base 1. Looking up the germline V gene (reference sequence) yields CDR1 GTSNPN and CDR2 SVGIG. Trimming takes 0 bases off V and 7 bases off J; junction bases not matched to a gene: 9. This receptor was taken from a woman aged 25 to 39 who had recovered from COVID-19. What was sequenced was PBMCs or T cells enriched from blood (not recorded which). The chain was built from TRBV30 and TRBJ1-5; the junction holds 7 bases that match TRBD1. The CDR3 reads CAWSVQGTEGQPQHF. The nucleotide sequence reads as follows: TGTGCCTGGAGTGTACAAGGGACAGAGGGCCAGCCCCAGCATTTT.